This T cell receptor (beta chain) was documented in a study of patients and donors after allogeneic stem cell transplantation. Trimming cost V 0 bases and J 2 bases, with 9 bases left between them. Per the germline V gene, CDR1 is SGHRS and CDR2 is YFSETQ. The CDR3 runs 14 residues. TCRdb re-called the RT-PCR reads through MiXCR, storing one row per CDR3 protein. The sample holds 410,000 or so distinct CDR3 sequences, around 15% seen once. What was sequenced was blood, either unsorted or a sorted T cell fraction (not recorded which). This receptor was identified in a human donor who was either an allogeneic HSCT recipient or a stem cell or donor lymphocyte infusion donor (not recorded which). It is not recorded whose cells these are; they may come from a transplant donor. The chain carries TRBV5-1 and TRBJ2-7; a weak D match, TRBD1 (5 bases). The CDR3 loop reads CASSLGQLTYEQYF. DNA for the CDR3: TGCGCCAGCAGCTTGGGACAGTTAACCTACGAGCAGTACTTC.